This T cell receptor (beta chain) was recovered during a study of T cells in tumors after PD-1 blockade. Sequencing was performed with immunoSEQ multiplex PCR; in TCRdb, only in-frame clones are kept and a portion is missing. This table holds approximately 2,500 clones, 55% to 70% found once. The CDR3 spans 15 residues. Germline lookup yields CDR1 SGHDN and CDR2 FVKESK. Trimming left V 0 bases short and J 4 bases short, with 12 bases between. The genes are TRBV14 and TRBJ1-2, with TRBD1 as a possible D gene (5 bases). The input for sequencing was tumor tissue, taken after anti-PD-1 treatment. This TCR was sampled from a human donor with basal cell carcinoma. CDR3 nucleotides: TGTGCCAGCAGCCAAGATACCAGGGCTATCTATGGCTACACCTTC. Amino acids: CASSQDTRAIYGYTF. Variable domain in full (rest from reference TRBV14 and TRBJ1-2): EAGVTQFPSHSVIEKGQTVTLRCDPISGHDNLYWYRRVMGKEIKFLLHFVKESKQDESGMPNNRFLAERTGGTYSTLKVQPAELEDSGVYFCASSQDTRAIYGYTFGSGTRLTVV.